These 26 T cell receptor beta chains came from one sample sequenced in a study of identical twins. MiXCR, applied by TCRdb to the 5' RACE reads, yields one record per CDR3 protein. Among a few hundred thousand distinct CDR3 sequences listed, 12% were seen once. These same records also appear under a second study, on yellow fever vaccine responses in identical twins.

Specimen: memory (CD45RO+) T cells sorted from blood. The origin of the receptors is a woman in her late teens or twenties in good health.

This clonotype has just a few counts. The rearrangement links TRBV30 to TRBJ2-7, with D perhaps matching TRBD1 or TRBD2 (5 bases each). The germline CDR1 and CDR2 sequences are GTSNPN and SVGIG (reference sequence). The germline V and J ends were trimmed by 5 bases and 0 bases, with 8 bases remaining between them. The CDR3 contains 12 residues. The CDR3 protein is CAWGGSSYEQYF. For the CDR3, the DNA is TGTGCCTGGGGGGGTAGCTCCTACGAGCAGTACTTC.

This clonotype was found many times. CDR3 nucleotides: TGTGCCAGCAGCTTTAGCGGGAGAGGCTACAATGAGCAGTTCTTC. Protein: CASSFSGRGYNEQFF. The J gene is TRBJ2-1, the V gene TRBV12-3 or TRBV12-4; 9 nucleotides agree with TRBD2. With 6 bases clipped from V and 3 bases from J, the junction kept 6 bases outside the gene matches. The CDR3 has 15 residues.

The chain has TRBV6-1 and TRBJ2-5; 9 bases are shared with TRBD1. This CDR3 is 16 amino acids long. CDR1 and CDR2 (germline): MNHNS, SASEGT. V shed 7 bases, J shed 1 base, and the junction held 10 bases outside the gene matches. CDR3 nucleotides: TGTGCCAGCACGCACGGGACAGGGCCACTCCAAGAGACCCAGTACTTC. This codes for CASTHGTGPLQETQYF.

The V call is TRBV12-3 or TRBV12-4, the J call TRBJ2-7; perhaps TRBD2 as D (5 bases). Trimming cost V 5 bases and J 7 bases, with 21 bases left between them. This CDR3 contains 15 residues. The CDR3, as DNA: TGTGCCAGCAGTCAGCGGCGGTCTCGGTCTCGAGAGCAGTACTTC. This gives the protein CASSQRRSRSREQYF.

This clonotype turned up a few times. This rearrangement joins TRBV5-6 to TRBJ1-4, with 8 bases matching TRBD1. The CDR3 consists of 16 residues. V gave up 0 bases and J gave up 2 bases; unmatched junction bases: 3. CDR1 SGHDT and CDR2 YYEEEE come from the germline V gene. CDR3 loop: CASSLGQGRTNEKLFF. CDR3 in DNA: TGTGCCAGCAGCTTGGGACAGGGGAGGACTAATGAAAAACTGTTTTTT.

This clonotype came up many times. This chain connects TRBV27 to TRBJ2-2; 9 bases map to TRBD2. CDR3 length equals 16 residues. V was clipped by 6 bases and J by 6 bases; unmatched bases: 11. CDR1 and CDR2 from the germline V gene are MNHEY and SMNVEV (reference sequence). As DNA, the CDR3 is TGTGCCAGCAGATCCCCTAGCGGGATGTCACCCGGGGAGCTGTTTTTT. Its translation is CASRSPSGMSPGELFF.

This clonotype was observed a handful of times. This rearrangement joins TRBV29-1 to TRBJ2-5; D is ambiguous. V was pared by 3 bases and J by 5 bases, with 22 bases between. The CDR3 is made up of 16 amino acids. Germline loops: CDR1 SQVTM, CDR2 ANQGSEA. This CDR3 is CSVEPSVGFDKETQYF. CDR3 nucleotide sequence: TGCAGCGTTGAGCCCTCTGTTGGTTTCGACAAGGAGACCCAGTACTTC.

This clonotype was seen a handful of times. The V call is TRBV15, the J call TRBJ2-4; D is possibly TRBD1 (5 bases). V was pared by 5 bases and J by 0 bases, with 11 bases between. The germline CDR1 and CDR2 sequences are LNHNV and YYDKDF (reference sequence). CDR3 size: 15 residues. This CDR3 is CATSYDRGAKNIQYF. CDR3 DNA: TGTGCCACCAGCTACGATAGGGGAGCCAAAAACATTCAGTACTTC.

The rearrangement uses TRBV7-2 and TRBJ2-7; D remains ambiguous. This CDR3 contains 11 residues. V lost 5 bases, J lost 6 bases, and 8 bases lay in between. Germline CDR1 is SGHTA and CDR2 is FQGNSA. CDR3 bases: TGTGCCAGCAGCCTGAGTTTCGAGCAGTACTTC. Translating it yields CASSLSFEQYF.

This CDR3 reads CAWSVQGGNEQFF. CDR3 bases: TGTGCCTGGAGTGTACAGGGGGGCAATGAGCAGTTCTTC. This chain links TRBV30 with TRBJ2-1; 8 nucleotides align to TRBD1. In germline, CDR1 is GTSNPN, CDR2 SVGIG (reference sequence). The CDR3 is 13 residues long. The junction had 1 base not matched to a gene; V was cut back by 0 bases and J by 6 bases. Full variable domain (rest looked up from reference TRBV30 and TRBJ2-1): SQTIHQWPATLVQPVGSPLSLECTVEGTSNPNLYWYRQAAGRGLQLLFYSVGIGQISSEVPQNLSASRPQDRQFILSSKKLLLSDSGFYLCAWSVQGGNEQFFGPGTRLTVL.

This clonotype was seen more than once but under ten times. The chain links TRBV18 to TRBJ2-2; D may match TRBD1 or TRBD2 (5 bases each). V lost 0 bases, J lost 1 base, and 9 bases lay in between. Germline CDR1 reads KGHSH; CDR2 reads LQKENI. This CDR3 contains 16 residues. This CDR3 is CASSPPGTVNTGELFF. The CDR3 region has the DNA TGTGCCAGCTCACCACCAGGGACCGTGAACACCGGGGAGCTGTTTTTT.

J is TRBJ2-1 and V is TRBV11-3, with D possibly matching TRBD2 (6 bases). CDR1 and CDR2 from the germline V gene are SGHNT and YENEEA. The length of the CDR3 is 13 residues. With 0 bases removed from V and 8 bases from J, the gap between germline ends came to 8 bases. The CDR3 sequence: CASSLDWGDEQFF. Written as DNA, the CDR3 is TGTGCCAGCAGCTTAGATTGGGGGGATGAGCAGTTCTTC.

This chain joins TRBV2 and TRBJ2-3; D may match TRBD1 or TRBD2 (5 bases each). The germline V gene encodes CDR1 SNHLY and CDR2 FYNNEI. The CDR3 length is 14 residues. V lost 8 bases to trimming and J lost 4 bases, with 16 bases between them. CDR3 DNA: TGTGCCAGCTCCCGGGACCTGGGGGCAGATACGCAGTATTTT. It specifies CASSRDLGADTQYF.

The chain joins TRBV20-1 to TRBJ1-1; tentative D call: TRBD1 (6 bases). V was shortened by 5 bases and J by 0 bases, with 13 bases between the two germline ends. The CDR3 covers 14 residues. Germline CDR1 is DFQATT and CDR2 is SNEGSKA (reference sequence). CDR3 nucleotides: TGCAGTGCTGATGGGGGGGCGATGAACACTGAAGCTTTCTTT. This encodes CSADGGAMNTEAFF.

The chain carries TRBV5-1 and TRBJ2-1; 7 positions agree with TRBD1. There are 15 residues in the CDR3. CDR1 SGHRS and CDR2 YFSETQ come from the germline V gene. V shed 2 bases, J shed 4 bases, and the junction held 6 bases outside the gene matches. CDR3 amino acids: CASSFRDSGYNEQFF. The CDR3 bases are TGCGCCAGCAGCTTTAGGGACAGTGGGTACAATGAGCAGTTCTTC.

The chain is built from TRBV10-2 and TRBJ2-1, with D unresolved. The length of the CDR3 is 14 residues. V was shortened by 0 bases and J by 6 bases, with 9 bases between the two germline ends. Germline-derived CDR1 and CDR2 are WSHSY and SAAADI. The CDR3 spells CASSESVLLNEQFF. CDR3 sequence (DNA): TGCGCCAGCAGTGAGTCTGTGTTGCTCAATGAGCAGTTCTTC.

This clonotype has a handful of counts. One end of the junction is discordant with germline, which a read error may explain. The CDR3 DNA follows: TGTGCCAGTAGTATCGGAGACTACGGTGCCCACAGCGTCAACTTC. Its protein product is CASSIGDYGAHSVNF. The gene calls are TRBV19 and TRBJ2-7; perhaps TRBD2 as D (5 bases). The CDR3 loop spans 15 amino acids. Germline V gives CDR1 LNHDA, CDR2 SQIVND (reference sequence).

This clonotype was observed at least ten times. V gene TRBV29-1 combines with J gene TRBJ2-1; 8 bases are a match to TRBD1. Unmatched junction bases numbered 3, after V lost 4 bases and J lost 7 bases. The germline V gene encodes CDR1 SQVTM and CDR2 ANQGSEA. The CDR3 spans 12 residues. The CDR3 region is CSVARGQNEQFF. The CDR3 DNA sequence: TGCAGCGTTGCCAGGGGGCAAAATGAGCAGTTCTTC.

At least ten counts were recorded for this clonotype. The chain combines TRBV12-3 or TRBV12-4 with TRBJ2-7, with no clear D. The CDR3 consists of 12 residues. V shed 4 bases and J shed 3 bases, with 7 bases lying between them. CDR3 residues: CASSSGLYEQYF. The DNA of the CDR3 is TGTGCCAGCAGTTCAGGTCTCTACGAGCAGTACTTC.

J is TRBJ2-7 and V is TRBV6-2 or TRBV6-3; D ambiguous. V was cut by 4 bases and J by 2 bases, with 15 bases left in between. The CDR3 covers 15 residues. CDR1 MNHEY and CDR2 SVGEGT come from the germline V gene. The CDR3 loop reads CASSLRLASPYEQYF. CDR3 coding DNA: TGTGCCAGCAGTTTGAGGTTGGCGAGTCCCTACGAGCAGTACTTC.

This clonotype was found many times. The chain combines TRBV27 with TRBJ2-1, with a weak D call TRBD1 (5 bases). This CDR3 spans 13 amino acids. Germline V gives CDR1 MNHEY, CDR2 SMNVEV (reference sequence). The V gene lost 3 bases and the J gene lost 4 bases, with 7 bases spanning the gap. The CDR3 sequence: CASSFDRYNEQFF. The CDR3 region has the DNA TGTGCCAGCAGTTTCGACAGATACAATGAGCAGTTCTTC.

This clonotype appeared a few times. This chain uses TRBV15 with TRBJ2-7, with D maybe TRBD1 (6 bases). Trimming left V 0 bases short and J 2 bases short, with 11 bases between. Germline assignment: CDR1 LNHNV and CDR2 YYDKDF (reference sequence). The length of the CDR3 is 15 residues. The CDR3 bases are TGTGCCACCAGCAGAGATCGCAGGGGAGCCTACGAGCAGTACTTC. The encoded protein is CATSRDRRGAYEQYF. Looking up the rest from reference TRBV15 and TRBJ2-7 gives the full variable domain: DAMVIQNPRYQVTQFGKPVTLSCSQTLNHNVMYWYQQKSSQAPKLLFHYYDKDFNNEADTPDNFQSRRPNTSFCFLDIRSPGLGDTAMYLCATSRDRRGAYEQYFGPGTRLTVT.

This clonotype was found a few times. The rearrangement links TRBV2 to TRBJ1-2, with D uncertain. From germline, CDR1 is SNHLY and CDR2 FYNNEI. The CDR3 has 14 amino acids. V was shortened by 4 bases and J by 5 bases, with 14 bases between the two germline ends. This CDR3 is CASSGPGREYGYTF. CDR3 DNA sequence: TGTGCCAGCAGTGGGCCAGGACGAGAGTATGGCTACACCTTC.

Only a few counts were recorded for this clonotype. V is TRBV7-8 and J is TRBJ2-2, with D perhaps matching TRBD1 (6 bases). This CDR3 has 14 amino acids. Trimming stripped 2 bases from V and 6 bases from J, with 10 bases between. Per germline, CDR1 SGHVS and CDR2 FQNEAQ. CDR3 loop: CASSLFGGPGELFF. The CDR3 nucleotides read TGTGCCAGCAGCTTATTTGGGGGCCCCGGGGAGCTGTTTTTT.

Only a few counts were recorded for this clonotype. The chain recombines TRBV3-1 with TRBJ2-3; D is uncertain. Germline V gene lookup returns CDR1 LGHDT and CDR2 YNNKEL (reference sequence). V lost 2 bases and J 4 bases, leaving 4 bases between the germline ends. This CDR3 contains 12 residues. The CDR3 region is CASSQNSDTQYF. The DNA for the CDR3 is TGTGCCAGCAGCCAAAACTCAGATACGCAGTATTTT.

The table lists this clonotype with a few counts. The chain has TRBV2 and TRBJ1-4; D remains ambiguous. This CDR3 region has 15 residues. V was cut by 0 bases and J by 0 bases, with 5 bases left in between. CDR1 and CDR2 (germline): SNHLY, FYNNEI. CDR3 amino acids: CASSEAGATNEKLFF. The DNA of the CDR3 is TGTGCCAGCAGTGAAGCGGGTGCAACTAATGAAAAACTGTTTTTT.